What follows describes a single TCR beta chain. Antigen unknown. The source of the sample is a study of T cells after yellow fever vaccination. About the study: For low cell numbers, libraries were made with SMART-Seq v4 Ultra Low Input. Study outcomes and limitations: The bulk population could contribute abundant contaminating clonotypes to FACS-sorted repertoires. Among primary-vaccination clones, most reappeared after the booster, at 96% for CD4 and roughly 88% for CD8.

The CDR3 contains 13 residues. The J segment lost 5 bases and the V segment lost 7 bases, leaving 6 bases of the junction unmatched. The germline gives CDR1 DFQATT, CDR2 SNEGSKA (reference sequence). TCRdb itself ran the 5' RACE reads through MiXCR, one entry per CDR3 protein. The data show hundreds of thousands of distinct CDR3 sequences, roughly 20% seen once. The receptor was derived from a man between 18 and 35 years old who received the YFV17D yellow fever vaccine. The V and J genes are TRBV20-1 and TRBJ2-5, with TRBD2 matching over 11 bases. The material was PBMCs, obtained before the yellow fever booster vaccination. The DNA of the CDR3 is TGCAGTGTGGGGACTAGCGGTTCGGAGACCCAGTACTTC. It translates to CSVGTSGSETQYF.